Listed here are 14 T cell receptor beta chains from one sample, sequenced in a study of control samples from healthy donors and cancer patients. Only in-frame clones appear in the TCRdb table, and some are missing; sequencing was by immunoSEQ multiplex PCR. The sample consists of about 120,000 clones, 80% to 90% of them appearing once. The sequencing input was PBMCs. Source of these receptors: a woman aged 50 to 65 with colorectal cancer.

The CDR3 DNA follows: TGTGCCAGCAGCTCGGACTCACTTGTCGAGCAGTACTTC. Protein sequence: CASSSDSLVEQYF. J is TRBJ2-7 and V is TRBV5-5; D possibly corresponds to TRBD2 (5 bases). V was pared by 3 bases and J by 6 bases, with 13 bases between. There are 13 residues in the CDR3. Germline-derived CDR1 and CDR2 are SGHKS and YYEKEE (reference sequence).

The gene calls are TRBV5-1 and TRBJ2-2, with D possibly matching TRBD2 (6 bases). The CDR3 covers 16 residues. V lost 4 bases, J lost 2 bases, and 15 bases lay in between. Germline V gene data show CDR1 as SGHRS and CDR2 as YFSETQ. The CDR3 here is CASSHGREPNTGELFF. The DNA of the CDR3 is TGCGCCAGCAGCCATGGACGGGAGCCAAACACCGGGGAGCTGTTTTTT.

This clone was detected only once. Here the CDR3 DNA reads TGTGCCAGCAGCTGGGGTGCGGACTCCTACGAGCAGTACTTC. Translating it yields CASSWGADSYEQYF. The V and J genes are TRBV7-9 and TRBJ2-7; no clear D. Trimming stripped 4 bases from V and 0 bases from J, with 10 bases between. This CDR3 is built from 14 residues. Germline CDR1 and CDR2: SEHNR and FQNEAQ (reference sequence).

The V and J genes are TRBV28 and TRBJ2-7; D unresolved. CDR1 is MDHEN and CDR2 is SYDVKM in the germline V gene. This CDR3 has 10 residues. V was shortened by 5 bases and J by 3 bases, with 2 bases between the two germline ends. CDR3 sequence: CASSNYEQYF. CDR3 nucleotides: TGTGCCAGCAGTAACTACGAGCAGTACTTC.

The DNA for the CDR3 is TGCAGTGCTAGTGCGGGGGAGTCCTATAATTCACCCCTCCACTTT. It translates to CSASAGESYNSPLHF. The chain uses TRBV20-1 and TRBJ1-6; a possible D gene is TRBD1 (5 bases). The V end lost 3 bases, the J end lost 1 base, and 10 bases lay between the germline ends. CDR1 and CDR2 (germline): DFQATT, SNEGSKA (reference sequence). The CDR3 consists of 15 residues.

The rearrangement joins TRBV15 to TRBJ2-5; tentative D call: TRBD1 (5 bases). CDR3 size: 12 residues. V gave up 5 bases and J gave up 4 bases, with 8 bases separating them. Per germline, CDR1 LNHNV and CDR2 YYDKDF (reference sequence). The CDR3, as DNA: TGTGCCACCAGCTGGGGCTCAGAGACCCAGTACTTC. Protein product: CATSWGSETQYF. Complete variable domain (other parts from reference TRBV15 and TRBJ2-5): DAMVIQNPRYQVTQFGKPVTLSCSQTLNHNVMYWYQQKSSQAPKLLFHYYDKDFNNEADTPDNFQSRRPNTSFCFLDIRSPGLGDTAMYLCATSWGSETQYFGPGTRLLVL.

This clone was observed once. J is TRBJ2-1 and V is TRBV15; TRBD2 matches at 16 bases. CDR1 is LNHNV, CDR2 YYDKDF, per germline (reference sequence). The CDR3 contains 17 residues. The junction had 10 bases not matched to a gene; V was cut back by 7 bases and J by 7 bases. The CDR3 spells CATTAGLAGGPGNEQFF. The CDR3 coding sequence is TGTGCCACCACTGCGGGACTAGCGGGGGGGCCTGGTAATGAGCAGTTCTTC.

The chain uses TRBV19 and TRBJ1-2; D gene unclear. Trimming took 7 bases from V and 4 from J, leaving 13 bases between them. The CDR3 consists of 13 residues. Germline CDR1 reads LNHDA; CDR2 reads SQIVND (reference sequence). CDR3 in amino acids: CASKAGPLYGYTF. The CDR3 DNA sequence: TGTGCCAGTAAGGCCGGCCCTCTCTATGGCTACACCTTC.

This clone has a single count. The rearrangement uses TRBV27 and TRBJ2-7; TRBD2 matches 13 bases. V gave up 4 bases and J gave up 7 bases; unmatched junction bases: 10. There are 16 residues in the CDR3. Germline values: CDR1 MNHEY, CDR2 SMNVEV (reference sequence). The CDR3 sequence is CASSSGGLAGVDEQYF. CDR3 sequence (DNA): TGTGCCAGCAGTTCAGGCGGACTAGCGGGGGTAGATGAGCAGTACTTC.

The chain has TRBV6-5 and TRBJ1-1; D remains ambiguous. The germline V and J ends were trimmed by 7 bases and 5 bases, with 11 bases remaining between them. CDR3 length: 12 residues. Germline CDR1 and CDR2: MNHEY and SVGAGI. The CDR3 spells CASIWRATEAFF. DNA of the CDR3: TGTGCCAGCATCTGGAGGGCAACTGAAGCTTTCTTT.

This clone was seen a single time. This chain uses TRBV28 with TRBJ2-3; D remains ambiguous. V was pared by 1 base and J by 4 bases, with 3 bases between. The germline V gene has CDR1 MDHEN and CDR2 SYDVKM. The CDR3 has 12 amino acids. Written as DNA, the CDR3 is TGTGCCAGCAGTTTATCGGCAGATACGCAGTATTTT. It translates to CASSLSADTQYF.

DNA for the CDR3: TGTGCCACCAGCCATGAAGGCAATCAGCCCCAGCATTTT. It translates to CATSHEGNQPQHF. The rearrangement joins TRBV6-5 to TRBJ1-5, with D unclear. Germline CDR1 MNHEY, CDR2 SVGAGI. The CDR3 is made up of 13 amino acids. The V gene lost 10 bases and the J gene lost 2 bases, with 12 bases spanning the gap.

This chain connects TRBV6-5 to TRBJ1-5, with a weak D call TRBD1 (5 bases). The V gene lost 2 bases and the J gene lost 5 bases, with 10 bases spanning the gap. The CDR3 has 14 residues. Germline values: CDR1 MNHEY, CDR2 SVGAGI. The CDR3 nucleotides read TGTGCCAGCAGTTACGACAGCCGGTATCAGCCCCAGCATTTT. Residues: CASSYDSRYQPQHF.

The chain recombines TRBV29-1 with TRBJ2-1, with TRBD2 matching over 14 bases. Per germline, CDR1 SQVTM and CDR2 ANQGSEA. CDR3 length equals 16 residues. V shed 2 bases, J shed 8 bases, and the junction held 8 bases outside the gene matches. Written as DNA, the CDR3 is TGCAGCGTTGAAACCCTCGGACTAGCGGGAGGCGATGAGCAGTTCTTC. It yields the protein CSVETLGLAGGDEQFF.